This T cell receptor (beta chain) comes out of a study of breast tumors, draining lymph nodes, adjacent tissues. Findings and limits, study-wide: Findings are consistent with lymph node origin and intratumoral expansion of most tumor T cells. Tumor T cell lymph node origin was a supported hypothesis, not proven. Tumors had less TCR diversity than lymph nodes, more than nontumor tissue.

This clonotype has a handful of counts. No antigen is known for it. With V trimmed by 0 bases and J by 3 bases, 8 bases remained unmatched. This CDR3 has 17 residues. Germline CDR1 ENHRY, CDR2 SYGVKD. Each CDR3 protein gets one entry after TCRdb re-called the multiplex PCR reads with MiXCR. The repertoire consists of 23,000 or so distinct CDR3 sequences, with around two thirds occurring once and the leading ten covering 19%. The TCR was taken from a female donor with breast cancer. Some clones in this sample may be carry-over from other donors' samples. The chain is built from TRBV10-3 and TRBJ2-3; TRBD2 aligns across 8 bases. The sequenced sample was tumor-adjacent breast tissue. The CDR3 is CAISESMAGGTTDTQYF. The CDR3 DNA follows: TGTGCCATCAGTGAGTCCATGGCGGGGGGTACAACAGATACGCAGTATTTT.